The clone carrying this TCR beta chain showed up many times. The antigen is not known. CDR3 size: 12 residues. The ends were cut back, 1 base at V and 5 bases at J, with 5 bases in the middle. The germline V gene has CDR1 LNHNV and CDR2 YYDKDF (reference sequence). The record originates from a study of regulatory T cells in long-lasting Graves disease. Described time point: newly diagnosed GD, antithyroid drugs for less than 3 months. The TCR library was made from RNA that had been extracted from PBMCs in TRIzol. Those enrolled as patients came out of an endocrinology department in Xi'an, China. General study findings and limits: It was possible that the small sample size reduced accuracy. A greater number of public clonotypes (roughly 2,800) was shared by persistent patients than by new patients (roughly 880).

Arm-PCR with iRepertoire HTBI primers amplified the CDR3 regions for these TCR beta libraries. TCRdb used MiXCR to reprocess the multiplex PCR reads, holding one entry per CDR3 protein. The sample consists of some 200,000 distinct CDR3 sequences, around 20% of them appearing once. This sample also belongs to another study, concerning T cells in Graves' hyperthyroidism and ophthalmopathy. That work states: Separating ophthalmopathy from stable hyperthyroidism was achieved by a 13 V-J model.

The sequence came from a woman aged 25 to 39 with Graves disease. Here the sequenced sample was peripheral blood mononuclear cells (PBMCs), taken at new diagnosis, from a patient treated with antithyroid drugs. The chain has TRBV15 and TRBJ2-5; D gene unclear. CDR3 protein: CATSRVGETQYF. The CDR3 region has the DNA TGTGCCACCAGCAGAGTAGGGGAGACCCAGTACTTC.